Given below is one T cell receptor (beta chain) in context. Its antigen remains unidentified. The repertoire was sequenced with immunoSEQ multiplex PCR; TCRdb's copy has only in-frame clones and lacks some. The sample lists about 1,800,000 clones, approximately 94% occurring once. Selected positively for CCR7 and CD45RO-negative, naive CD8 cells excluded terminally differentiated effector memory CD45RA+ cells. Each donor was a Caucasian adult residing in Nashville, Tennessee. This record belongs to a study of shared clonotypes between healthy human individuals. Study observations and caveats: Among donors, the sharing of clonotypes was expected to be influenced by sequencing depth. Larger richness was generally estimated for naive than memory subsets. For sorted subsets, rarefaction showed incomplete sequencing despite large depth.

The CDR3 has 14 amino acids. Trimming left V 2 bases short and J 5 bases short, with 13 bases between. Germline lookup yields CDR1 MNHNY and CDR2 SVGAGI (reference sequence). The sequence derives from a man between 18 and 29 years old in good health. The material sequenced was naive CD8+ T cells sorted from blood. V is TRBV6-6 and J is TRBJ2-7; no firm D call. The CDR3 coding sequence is TGTGCCAGCAGTTACGGGCTCTCGGGCGACGAGCAGTACTTC. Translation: CASSYGLSGDEQYF.